This T cell receptor beta chain was obtained from a study of vaccination and CD4 T cells after COVID-19. Whole-study context: Convalescent participants consisted of six males and four females, two being Hispanic. According to the study, participants were given two doses of BNT162b2 or mRNA-1273 vaccine. Whole-study findings and limits: A median of around 86% of reactive clones, in convalescent patients, became evident only post-vaccination. Convalescent patients studied were relatively few, and early post-infection timepoints were absent.

Only a few counts were recorded for this clonotype. No antigen is known for it. TCRdb called the PCR reads again in MiXCR, with one record for every CDR3 protein. The repertoire includes about 40,000 distinct CDR3 sequences, approximately 40% of them detected once, and 5.8% sits in the top ten. The time point denotes: late sampling 161 to 241 days after vaccination in a few convalescent patients. The receptor was derived from a human donor who had recovered from COVID-19. The input for sequencing was CD4+ T cells from blood, taken about 7 months after SARS-CoV-2 vaccination.

This CDR3 reads CSALPSSYEQYF. CDR3 nucleotide sequence: TGCAGTGCCCTTCCGAGCTCCTACGAGCAGTACTTC. The chain combines TRBV20-1 with TRBJ2-7; D is unresolved. CDR1 is DFQATT and CDR2 is SNEGSKA in the germline V gene (reference sequence). The CDR3 is made up of 12 amino acids. V shed 6 bases and J shed 0 bases, with 9 bases lying between them.